One and the same sample provided the 2 T cell receptor beta chains below, sequenced in a study of T cell changes during pregnancy in multiple sclerosis. Data came from immunoSEQ multiplex PCR; TCRdb stores just in-frame clones and leaves some out. The sample consists of about 80,000 clones, 90% to 95% of them appearing once. This material consisted of peripheral blood, taken before pregnancy. The receptors were sampled from a female donor with multiple sclerosis, enrolled in a pregnancy study.

This clone was counted between two and nine times. The J gene is TRBJ1-5, the V gene TRBV19; 9 bases are shared with TRBD1. Trimming took 5 bases from V and 2 from J; bases not matched to a gene: 4. Germline V gene lookup returns CDR1 LNHDA and CDR2 SQIVND (reference sequence). The CDR3 sequence is 15 residues long. CDR3 sequence reads: CASSVWTGGNQPQHF. The CDR3 DNA follows: TGTGCCAGTAGTGTCTGGACAGGGGGCAATCAGCCCCAGCATTTT.

The gene calls are TRBV5-6 and TRBJ2-3, with D possibly being TRBD1 (5 bases). The CDR3 has 15 residues. The V end was cut by 2 bases, the J end by 6 bases, with 16 bases between. Per germline, CDR1 SGHDT and CDR2 YYEEEE. The CDR3 DNA follows: TGTGCCAGCAGCTTACGACAGACCCTCCACGATACGCAGTATTTT. Translated: CASSLRQTLHDTQYF. The full variable domain, rest sourced from reference TRBV5-6 and TRBJ2-3, is DAGVTQSPTHLIKTRGQQVTLRCSPKSGHDTVSWYQQALGQGPQFIFQYYEEEERQRGNFPDRFSGHQFPNYSSELNVNALLLGDSALYLCASSLRQTLHDTQYFGPGTRLTVL.